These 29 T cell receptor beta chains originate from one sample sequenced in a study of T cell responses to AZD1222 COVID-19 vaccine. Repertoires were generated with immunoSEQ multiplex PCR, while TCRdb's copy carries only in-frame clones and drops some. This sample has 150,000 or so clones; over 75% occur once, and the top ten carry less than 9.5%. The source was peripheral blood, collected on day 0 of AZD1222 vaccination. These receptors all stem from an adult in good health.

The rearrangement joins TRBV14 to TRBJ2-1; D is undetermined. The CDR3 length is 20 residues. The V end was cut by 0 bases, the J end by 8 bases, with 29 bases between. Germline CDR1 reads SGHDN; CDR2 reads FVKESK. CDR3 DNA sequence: TGTGCCAGCAGCCAAGATCGGGTCCCCCTGGGCGGCAGATTAATCGATGAGCAGTTCTTC. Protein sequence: CASSQDRVPLGGRLIDEQFF.

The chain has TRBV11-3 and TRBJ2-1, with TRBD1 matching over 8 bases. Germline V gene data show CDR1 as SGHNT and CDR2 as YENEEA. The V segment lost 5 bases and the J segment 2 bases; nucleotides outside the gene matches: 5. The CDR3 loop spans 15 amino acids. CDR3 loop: CASSPWDRPYNEQFF. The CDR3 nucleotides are TGTGCCAGCAGCCCTTGGGACAGGCCCTACAATGAGCAGTTCTTC.

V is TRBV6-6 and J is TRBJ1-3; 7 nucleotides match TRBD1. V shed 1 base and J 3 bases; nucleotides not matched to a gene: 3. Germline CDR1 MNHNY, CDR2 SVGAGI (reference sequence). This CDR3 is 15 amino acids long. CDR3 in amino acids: CASSYLQGVGNTIYF. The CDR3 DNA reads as TGTGCCAGCAGTTACTTGCAGGGGGTTGGAAACACCATATATTTT.

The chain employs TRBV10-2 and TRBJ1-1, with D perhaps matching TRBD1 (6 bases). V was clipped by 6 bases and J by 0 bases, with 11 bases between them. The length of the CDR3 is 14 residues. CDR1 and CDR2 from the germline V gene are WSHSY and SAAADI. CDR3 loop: CASRKDRVNTEAFF. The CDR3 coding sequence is TGCGCCAGCAGGAAGGACAGAGTGAACACTGAAGCTTTCTTT.

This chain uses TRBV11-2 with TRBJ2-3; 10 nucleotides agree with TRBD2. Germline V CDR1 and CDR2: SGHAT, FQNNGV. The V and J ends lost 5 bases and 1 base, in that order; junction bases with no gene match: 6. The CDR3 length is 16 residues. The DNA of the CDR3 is TGTGCCAGCAGCCCCCTAAGCGGGAGGGGCACAGATACGCAGTATTTT. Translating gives CASSPLSGRGTDTQYF.

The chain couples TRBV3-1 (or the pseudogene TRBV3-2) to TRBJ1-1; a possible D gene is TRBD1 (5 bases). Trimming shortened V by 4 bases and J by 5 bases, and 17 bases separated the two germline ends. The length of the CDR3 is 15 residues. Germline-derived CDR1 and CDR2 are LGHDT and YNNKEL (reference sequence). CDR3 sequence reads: CASSPRERGGTEAFF. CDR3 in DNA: TGTGCCAGCAGCCCCCGTGAGAGGGGAGGGACTGAAGCTTTCTTT.

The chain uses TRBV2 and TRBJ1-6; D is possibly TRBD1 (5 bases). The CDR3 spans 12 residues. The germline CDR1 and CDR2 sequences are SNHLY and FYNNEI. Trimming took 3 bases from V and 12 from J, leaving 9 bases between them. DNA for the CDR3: TGTGCCAGCAGTGACACGACAGAACCCCTCCACTTT. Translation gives CASSDTTEPLHF.

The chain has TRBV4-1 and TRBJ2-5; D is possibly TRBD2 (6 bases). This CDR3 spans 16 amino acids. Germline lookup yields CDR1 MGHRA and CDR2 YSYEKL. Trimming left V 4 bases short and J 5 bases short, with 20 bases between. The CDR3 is CASSPRSDHRGETQYF. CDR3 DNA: TGCGCCAGCAGCCCCCGTTCGGACCACCGGGGGGAGACCCAGTACTTC.

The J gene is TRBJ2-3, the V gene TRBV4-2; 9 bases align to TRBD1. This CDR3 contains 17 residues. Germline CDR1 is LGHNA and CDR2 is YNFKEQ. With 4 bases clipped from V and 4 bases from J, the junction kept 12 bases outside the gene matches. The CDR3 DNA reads TGTGCCAGCAGCCCATTACTATCGGGACAGGGTCCAGATACGCAGTATTTT. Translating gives CASSPLLSGQGPDTQYF.

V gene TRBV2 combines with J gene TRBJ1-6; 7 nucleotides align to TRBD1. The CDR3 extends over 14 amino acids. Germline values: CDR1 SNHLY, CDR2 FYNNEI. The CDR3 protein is CAATGDSYNSPLHF. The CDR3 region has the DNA TGTGCAGCTACAGGGGACTCCTATAATTCACCCCTCCACTTT.

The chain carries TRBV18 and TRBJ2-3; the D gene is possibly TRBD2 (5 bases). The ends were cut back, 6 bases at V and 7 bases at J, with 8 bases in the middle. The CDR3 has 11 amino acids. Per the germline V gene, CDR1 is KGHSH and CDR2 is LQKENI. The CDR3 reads CASSPGNTQYF. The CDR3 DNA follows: TGTGCCAGCTCGCCGGGGAATACGCAGTATTTT. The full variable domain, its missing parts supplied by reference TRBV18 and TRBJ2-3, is NAGVMQNPRHLVRRRGQEARLRCSPMKGHSHVYWYRQLPEEGLKFMVYLQKENIIDESGMPKERFSAEFPKEGPSILRIQQVVRGDSAAYFCASSPGNTQYFGPGTRLTVL.

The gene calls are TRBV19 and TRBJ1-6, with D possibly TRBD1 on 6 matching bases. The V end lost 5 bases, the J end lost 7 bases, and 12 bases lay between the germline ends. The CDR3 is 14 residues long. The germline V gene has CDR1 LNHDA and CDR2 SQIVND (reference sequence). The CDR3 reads CASSSTGRNSPLHF. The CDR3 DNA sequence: TGTGCCAGTAGTTCAACAGGGAGGAATTCACCCCTCCACTTT.

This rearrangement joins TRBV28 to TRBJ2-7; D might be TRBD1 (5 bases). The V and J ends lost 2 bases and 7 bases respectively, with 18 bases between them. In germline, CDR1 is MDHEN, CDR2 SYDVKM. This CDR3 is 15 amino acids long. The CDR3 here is CASSLGVIGQWEQYF. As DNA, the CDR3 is TGTGCCAGCAGTTTAGGGGTTATAGGACAATGGGAGCAGTACTTC.

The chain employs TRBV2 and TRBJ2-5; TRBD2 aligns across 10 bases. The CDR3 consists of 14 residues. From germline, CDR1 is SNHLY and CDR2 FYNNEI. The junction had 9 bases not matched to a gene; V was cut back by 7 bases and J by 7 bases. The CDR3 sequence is CASTGAGGPVTQYF. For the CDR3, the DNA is TGTGCCAGCACTGGAGCGGGAGGGCCAGTGACCCAGTACTTC.

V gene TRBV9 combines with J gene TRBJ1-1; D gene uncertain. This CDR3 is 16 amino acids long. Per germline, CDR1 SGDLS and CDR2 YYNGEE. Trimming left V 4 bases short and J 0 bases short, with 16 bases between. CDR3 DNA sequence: TGTGCCAGCAGCCCCAGTTCCAGCCTCATGAACACTGAAGCTTTCTTT. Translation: CASSPSSSLMNTEAFF.

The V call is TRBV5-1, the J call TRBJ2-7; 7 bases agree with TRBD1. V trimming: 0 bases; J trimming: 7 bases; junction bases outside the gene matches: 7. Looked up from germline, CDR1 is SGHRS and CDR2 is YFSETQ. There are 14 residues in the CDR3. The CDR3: CASSLGSGGEEQYF. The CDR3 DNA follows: TGCGCCAGCAGCTTGGGGTCAGGGGGAGAAGAGCAGTACTTC.

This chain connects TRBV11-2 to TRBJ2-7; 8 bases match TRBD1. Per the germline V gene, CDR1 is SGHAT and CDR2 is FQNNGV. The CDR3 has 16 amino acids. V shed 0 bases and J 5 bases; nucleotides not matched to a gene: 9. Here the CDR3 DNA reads TGTGCCAGCAGCTTAGATCCCGACAGGGGAAGGAACGAGCAGTACTTC. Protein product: CASSLDPDRGRNEQYF.

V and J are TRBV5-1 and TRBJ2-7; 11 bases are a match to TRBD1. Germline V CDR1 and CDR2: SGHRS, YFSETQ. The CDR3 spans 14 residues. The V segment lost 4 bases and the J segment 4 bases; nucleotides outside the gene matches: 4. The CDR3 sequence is CASSPDRGRYEQYF. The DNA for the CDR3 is TGCGCCAGCAGCCCGGACAGGGGGCGTTACGAGCAGTACTTC.

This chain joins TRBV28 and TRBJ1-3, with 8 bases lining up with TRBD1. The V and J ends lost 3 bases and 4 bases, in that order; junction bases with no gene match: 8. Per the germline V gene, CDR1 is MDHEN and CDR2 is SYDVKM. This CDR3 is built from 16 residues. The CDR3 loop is CASSFWTGSLGNTIYF. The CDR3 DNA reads TGTGCCAGCAGTTTCTGGACAGGGAGTCTCGGAAACACCATATATTTT. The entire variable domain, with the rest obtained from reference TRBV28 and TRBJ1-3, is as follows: DVKVTQSSRYLVKRTGEKVFLECVQDMDHENMFWYRQDPGLGLRLIYFSYDVKMKEKGDIPEGYSVSREKKERFSLILESASTNQTSMYLCASSFWTGSLGNTIYFGEGSWLTVV.

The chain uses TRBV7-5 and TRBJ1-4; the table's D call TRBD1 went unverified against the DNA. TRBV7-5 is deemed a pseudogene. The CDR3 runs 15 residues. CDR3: CARSLTGTVNEKLFF. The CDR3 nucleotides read TGTGCCAGAAGCTTAACCGGGACAGTTAATGAAAAACTGTTTTTT.

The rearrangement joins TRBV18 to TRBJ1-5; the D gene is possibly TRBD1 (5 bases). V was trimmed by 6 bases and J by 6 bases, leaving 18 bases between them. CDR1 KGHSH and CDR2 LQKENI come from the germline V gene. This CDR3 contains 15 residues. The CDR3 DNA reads TGTGCCAGCTCCCCTCCTGGGGGTTGGGTTCAGCCCCAGCATTTT. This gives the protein CASSPPGGWVQPQHF.

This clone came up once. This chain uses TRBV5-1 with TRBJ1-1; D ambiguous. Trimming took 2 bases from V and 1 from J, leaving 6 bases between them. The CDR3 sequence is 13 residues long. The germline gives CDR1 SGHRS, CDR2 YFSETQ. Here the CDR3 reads CASSFTENTEAFF. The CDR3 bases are TGCGCCAGCAGCTTTACAGAGAACACTGAAGCTTTCTTT.

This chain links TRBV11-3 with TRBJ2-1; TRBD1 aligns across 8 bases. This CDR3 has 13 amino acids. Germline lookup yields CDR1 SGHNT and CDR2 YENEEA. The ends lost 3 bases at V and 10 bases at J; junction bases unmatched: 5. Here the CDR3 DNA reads TGTGCCAGCAGCTTGGACAGGGATCTGGAGCAGTTCTTC. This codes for CASSLDRDLEQFF.

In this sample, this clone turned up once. This CDR3 reads CASSGRNDNEQFF. CDR3 DNA sequence: TGTGCCAGCAGCGGGAGGAACGACAATGAGCAGTTCTTC. The chain carries TRBV21-1 and TRBJ2-1; TRBD2 is taken as the D call from the table, unchecked against the DNA. TRBV21-1 is deemed a pseudogene. The CDR3 has 13 amino acids.

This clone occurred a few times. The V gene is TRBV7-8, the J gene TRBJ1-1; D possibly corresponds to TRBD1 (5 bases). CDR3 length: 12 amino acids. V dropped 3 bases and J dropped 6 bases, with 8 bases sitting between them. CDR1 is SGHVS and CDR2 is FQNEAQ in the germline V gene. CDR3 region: CASSFGTSEAFF. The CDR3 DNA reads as TGTGCCAGCAGCTTCGGGACTTCTGAAGCTTTCTTT.

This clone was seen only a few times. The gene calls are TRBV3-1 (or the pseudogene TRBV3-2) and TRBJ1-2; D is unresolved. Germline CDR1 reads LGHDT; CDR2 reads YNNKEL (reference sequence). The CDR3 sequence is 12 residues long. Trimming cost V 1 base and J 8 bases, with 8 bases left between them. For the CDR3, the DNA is TGTGCCAGCAGCCAAGTCGGAGGGGGCTACACCTTC. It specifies CASSQVGGGYTF.

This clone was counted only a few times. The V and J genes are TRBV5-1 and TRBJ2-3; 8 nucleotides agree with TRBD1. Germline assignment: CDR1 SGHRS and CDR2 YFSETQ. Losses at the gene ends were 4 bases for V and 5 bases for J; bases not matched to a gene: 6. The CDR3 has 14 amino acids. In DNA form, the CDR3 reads TGCGCCAGCAGCACTGGACAGGGAGGAGATACGCAGTATTTT. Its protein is CASSTGQGGDTQYF.

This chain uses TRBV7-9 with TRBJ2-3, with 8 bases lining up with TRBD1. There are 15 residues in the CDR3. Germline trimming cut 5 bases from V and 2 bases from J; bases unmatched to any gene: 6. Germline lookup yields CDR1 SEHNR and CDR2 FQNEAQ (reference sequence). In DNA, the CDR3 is TGTGCCAGCAGCCCTGGACAGGGTTACACAGATACGCAGTATTTT. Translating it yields CASSPGQGYTDTQYF.

CDR3 loop: CASSQEAASTSGNTIYF. CDR3 DNA sequence: TGTGCCAGCTCCCAGGAGGCCGCCTCTACCTCTGGAAACACCATATATTTT. The J gene is TRBJ1-3, the V gene TRBV18, with D unclear. CDR1 and CDR2 (germline): KGHSH, LQKENI. This CDR3 comprises 17 residues. The V end was cut by 6 bases, the J end by 0 bases, with 18 bases between.